These 28 T cell receptor beta chains came from one sample sequenced in a study of T cell responses to AZD1222 COVID-19 vaccine. TCRdb's table, derived via immunoSEQ multiplex PCR, lists solely in-frame clones and lacks some. The profile shows 210,000 or so clones, roughly 94% of them singletons. The sequenced sample was peripheral blood, obtained 28 days after the second dose of the MenACWY control vaccine. The receptors here all came from an adult who received the MenACWY meningococcal vaccine as a control.

This clone was detected once. The CDR3 DNA sequence: TGCGCCAGCAGCTTAGATTCAGATACGCAGTATTTT. Protein sequence: CASSLDSDTQYF. This chain uses TRBV5-1 with TRBJ2-3; no reliable D call. CDR3 length: 12 residues. Germline-derived CDR1 and CDR2 are SGHRS and YFSETQ. V shed 2 bases and J shed 4 bases, with 5 bases lying between them. The full variable domain, completed using reference TRBV5-1 and TRBJ2-3, is KAGVTQTPRYLIKTRGQQVTLSCSPISGHRSVSWYQQTPGQGLQFLFEYFSETQRNKGNFPGRFSGRQFSNSRSEMNVSTLELGDSALYLCASSLDSDTQYFGPGTRLTVL.

V usage is TRBV28 and J usage is TRBJ2-2; weak D call: TRBD1 (5 bases). V was clipped by 2 bases and J by 0 bases, with 13 bases between them. The CDR3 length is 17 residues. The germline CDR1 and CDR2 sequences are MDHEN and SYDVKM. The CDR3 nucleotides are TGTGCCAGCAGTTTAGGAACAGGACCCCCGAACACCGGGGAGCTGTTTTTT. Encoded protein: CASSLGTGPPNTGELFF.

CDR3 residues: CASSSPGPSSGELFF. The CDR3 DNA sequence: TGTGCCAGCAGCTCGCCGGGTCCTTCCTCCGGGGAGCTGTTTTTT. The chain couples TRBV7-2 to TRBJ2-2; D not resolved. The CDR3 loop spans 15 amino acids. The V gene lost 4 bases and the J gene lost 6 bases, with 15 bases spanning the gap. The germline V gene has CDR1 SGHTA and CDR2 FQGNSA.

The rearrangement joins TRBV21-1 to TRBJ2-7; the table assigns TRBD1, which was not confirmed against the DNA. TRBV21-1 is a listed pseudogene. There are 12 residues in the CDR3. In DNA form, the CDR3 reads TGTGCCAGCAGCTGGGCCACCTACGAGCAGTACTTC. Translated, it gives CASSWATYEQYF.

The chain recombines TRBV5-1 with TRBJ2-1, with D tentatively TRBD1 (8 bases). The CDR3 extends over 14 amino acids. V lost 4 bases and J lost 8, with 16 bases in between. In germline, CDR1 is SGHRS, CDR2 YFSETQ. CDR3 loop: CASSPGTGGDEQFF. The CDR3 nucleotides read TGCGCCAGCAGCCCCGGAACAGGGGGGGATGAGCAGTTCTTC.

The genes are TRBV7-2 and TRBJ2-1, with 7 nucleotides matching TRBD1. CDR1 and CDR2 (germline): SGHTA, FQGNSA. The CDR3 runs 15 residues. V gave up 4 bases and J gave up 1 base; unmatched junction bases: 4. DNA of the CDR3: TGTGCCAGCAGCTCCCCGGGACAGTCCTACAATGAGCAGTTCTTC. Its protein is CASSSPGQSYNEQFF.

The rearrangement links TRBV27 to TRBJ1-5, with TRBD1 as a possible D gene (6 bases). CDR1 is MNHEY and CDR2 is SMNVEV in the germline V gene (reference sequence). CDR3 length equals 17 residues. Trimming shortened V by 8 bases and J by 2 bases, and 22 bases separated the two germline ends. The CDR3 DNA reads TGTGCCAGCGTCGGGCCAGGGGAGGGTGGGGGCAATCAGCCCCAGCATTTT. Amino acid sequence: CASVGPGEGGGNQPQHF.

This clone was counted once. The chain has TRBV5-1 and TRBJ2-3; TRBD2 aligns across 9 bases. J was trimmed by 6 bases and V by 4 bases; bases with no gene match: 12. Germline V gives CDR1 SGHRS, CDR2 YFSETQ. The CDR3 has 16 amino acids. The CDR3 nucleotides read TGCGCCAGCAGCCTGTCTCCCGGGACTAGCAGGGATACGCAGTATTTT. It yields the protein CASSLSPGTSRDTQYF.

This chain connects TRBV27 to TRBJ2-7; no firm D call. The germline V gene encodes CDR1 MNHEY and CDR2 SMNVEV (reference sequence). Trimming removed 0 bases at V and 6 bases at J, with 9 bases between. CDR3 length: 13 residues. The CDR3 region is CASSLSRTAEQYF. The CDR3 bases are TGTGCCAGCAGTTTATCGAGGACGGCCGAGCAGTACTTC.

V usage is TRBV30 and J usage is TRBJ1-1, with D unclear. Germline V lookup: CDR1 GTSNPN, CDR2 SVGIG (reference sequence). The ends were cut back, 1 base at V and 2 bases at J, with 8 bases in the middle. The CDR3 sequence is 13 residues long. DNA of the CDR3: TGTGCCTGGAGTGGACAATCAAACACTGAAGCTTTCTTT. Translating it yields CAWSGQSNTEAFF.

Remarks on this clone: The junction departs from germline at one end; a sequencing error may be responsible. The chain recombines TRBV3-1 (or the pseudogene TRBV3-2) with TRBJ1-1; D gene ambiguous. Germline CDR1 is LGHDT and CDR2 is YNNKEL (reference sequence). The CDR3 has 14 amino acids. CDR3 sequence (DNA): TGTGCCAGCGGCCACACAGCGAGGCAGCTTGAAGCTTTCTTT. The encoded protein is CASGHTARQLEAFF.

A few counts support this clone. Other DNA sequences in the sample encode the same CDR3. The chain recombines TRBV24-1 with TRBJ2-2; 7 bases are shared with TRBD1. The CDR3 loop spans 14 amino acids. Looked up from germline, CDR1 is KGHDR and CDR2 is SFDVKD. V shed 8 bases and J 3 bases; nucleotides not matched to a gene: 5. The CDR3 region is CATKRGQDTGELFF. CDR3 nucleotide sequence: TGTGCCACCAAGAGGGGGCAGGACACCGGGGAGCTGTTTTTT.

The rearrangement uses TRBV7-3 and TRBJ1-1, with D possibly being TRBD1 (5 bases). The CDR3 length is 13 residues. V lost 5 bases and J 5 bases, leaving 12 bases between the germline ends. Germline assignment: CDR1 SGHTA and CDR2 FQGTGA. The CDR3 coding sequence is TGTGCCAGCAGCGCGGGGGGAGGGACTGAAGCTTTCTTT. Translating it yields CASSAGGGTEAFF.

The gene calls are TRBV5-6 and TRBJ1-5, with a possible D match to TRBD1 (5 bases). The CDR3 sequence is 16 residues long. Trimming stripped 2 bases from V and 5 bases from J, with 17 bases between. Germline V CDR1 and CDR2: SGHDT, YYEEEE. The CDR3 DNA reads TGTGCCAGCAGCTTACTGGGGCCAGGGAGCTATCAGCCCCAGCATTTT. Translating it yields CASSLLGPGSYQPQHF.

This chain connects TRBV6-1 to TRBJ2-5; 11 bases line up with TRBD2. The CDR3 spans 16 residues. J gave up 1 base and V 4 bases, and 5 bases lay outside the gene matches. Per the germline V gene, CDR1 is MNHNS and CDR2 is SASEGT. The CDR3 here is CASSVLAGAAQETQYF. In DNA form, the CDR3 reads TGTGCCAGCAGTGTACTAGCGGGGGCCGCCCAAGAGACCCAGTACTTC.

The chain combines TRBV12-3 or TRBV12-4 with TRBJ2-1; D is undetermined. Deletions cut 8 bases from V and 3 bases from J, with 11 bases between. The CDR3 spans 13 residues. The CDR3 DNA follows: TGTGCCAGCCAAGGGCTAAACTACAATGAGCAGTTCTTC. It is translated as CASQGLNYNEQFF.

The rearrangement uses TRBV24-1 and TRBJ1-5, with D tentatively TRBD1 (5 bases). With 4 bases removed from V and 4 bases from J, the gap between germline ends came to 10 bases. The CDR3 extends over 14 amino acids. Germline V gene sequence: CDR1 KGHDR, CDR2 SFDVKD. CDR3 nucleotide sequence: TGTGCCACCAGTGACTGGGACCCTAATCAGCCCCAGCATTTT. Its translation is CATSDWDPNQPQHF.

The rearrangement uses TRBV6-1 and TRBJ1-6, with a weak D call TRBD1 (6 bases). This CDR3 region has 19 residues. Germline CDR1 MNHNS, CDR2 SASEGT. V dropped 3 bases and J dropped 5 bases, with 23 bases sitting between them. CDR3 in amino acids: CASSDSFGPQGRNNSPLHF. The CDR3 nucleotides read TGTGCCAGCAGTGATTCCTTTGGACCCCAGGGGAGGAATAATTCACCCCTCCACTTT.

The chain links TRBV7-3 to TRBJ2-1; 9 positions match TRBD1. CDR1 SGHTA and CDR2 FQGTGA come from the germline V gene. This CDR3 contains 15 residues. J lost 9 bases, V lost 5 bases, and 11 bases had no gene match. CDR3 nucleotide sequence: TGTGCCAGCAGCCAAAAGGACAGGGGTGAGGGTGAGCAGTTCTTC. Its translation is CASSQKDRGEGEQFF.

The rearrangement uses TRBV9 and TRBJ1-1, with D uncertain. V lost 4 bases, J lost 7 bases, and 11 bases lay in between. The CDR3 totals 12 residues. CDR1 is SGDLS and CDR2 is YYNGEE in the germline V gene. The CDR3 here is CASSPEGLEAFF. CDR3 DNA: TGTGCCAGCAGCCCCGAGGGCCTTGAAGCTTTCTTT.

The chain recombines TRBV15 with TRBJ1-2, with 8 bases that match TRBD1. This CDR3 has 12 residues. The V segment lost 2 bases and the J segment 13 bases; nucleotides outside the gene matches: 6. Germline V gene data show CDR1 as LNHNV and CDR2 as YYDKDF (reference sequence). CDR3 bases: TGTGCCACCAGCAGACCCCCAGGGGGCCTCACCTTC. This sequence encodes CATSRPPGGLTF.

This chain uses TRBV6-5 with TRBJ1-2; 9 positions match TRBD1. Per the germline V gene, CDR1 is MNHEY and CDR2 is SVGAGI. Trimming cost V 6 bases and J 3 bases; bases outside gene matches: 2. The CDR3 spans 13 residues. In DNA, the CDR3 is TGTGCCAGCAGACGACAGGGGGACTATGGCTACACCTTC. Translation: CASRRQGDYGYTF.

With respect to this clone: The junction does not match germline at one end; this may be a read error. The J gene is TRBJ2-7, the V gene TRBV9, with TRBD1 matching 9 bases. This CDR3 has 13 amino acids. The germline gives CDR1 SGDLS, CDR2 YYNGEE. The chain's CDR3 is CASSPGGDRDRNF. DNA of the CDR3: TGTGCCAGCAGCCCCGGCGGGGACAGGGACCGGAACTTC. The complete variable domain, with remaining parts taken from reference TRBV9 and TRBJ2-7, reads DSGVTQTPKHLITATGQRVTLRCSPRSGDLSVYWYQQSLDQGLQFLIQYYNGEERAKGNILERFSAQQFPDLHSELNLSSLELGDSALYFCASSPGGDRDRNFGPGTRLTVT.

The chain joins TRBV6-6 to TRBJ1-6; no clear D gene. The germline V gene encodes CDR1 MNHNY and CDR2 SVGAGI (reference sequence). The ends were cut back, 7 bases at V and 0 bases at J, with 7 bases in the middle. The CDR3 is 14 residues long. The DNA of the CDR3 is TGTGCCAGCACAGAGAGCTCCTATAATTCACCCCTCCACTTT. This translates into CASTESSYNSPLHF.

The J gene is TRBJ2-7, the V gene TRBV5-8; TRBD1 matches 8 bases. CDR3 length: 15 residues. Per germline, CDR1 SGHTS and CDR2 YDEGEE. V shed 4 bases, J shed 2 bases, and the junction held 8 bases outside the gene matches. CDR3 DNA: TGTGCCAGCAGCAGAGCGACGGGACAGGCCTACGAGCAGTACTTC. Translation: CASSRATGQAYEQYF.

The chain is built from TRBV28 and TRBJ1-4; possible D gene TRBD1, 5 bases. The CDR3 has 14 amino acids. V lost 5 bases to trimming and J lost 5 bases, with 12 bases between them. CDR1 MDHEN and CDR2 SYDVKM come from the germline V gene. CDR3 nucleotide sequence: TGTGCCAGCAGTACCGGGACGGTGAATGAAAAACTGTTTTTT. Protein product: CASSTGTVNEKLFF. The variable domain in full, completed from reference TRBV28 and TRBJ1-4, reads DVKVTQSSRYLVKRTGEKVFLECVQDMDHENMFWYRQDPGLGLRLIYFSYDVKMKEKGDIPEGYSVSREKKERFSLILESASTNQTSMYLCASSTGTVNEKLFFGSGTQLSVL.

The chain employs TRBV19 and TRBJ1-2, with D maybe TRBD1 (5 bases). The CDR3 loop spans 12 amino acids. Germline V gene lookup returns CDR1 LNHDA and CDR2 SQIVND (reference sequence). V lost 7 bases to trimming and J lost 8 bases, with 14 bases between them. The CDR3 is CASTGTRRGYTF. The CDR3 DNA follows: TGTGCCAGTACTGGGACCCGAAGGGGCTACACCTTC.

The chain recombines TRBV2 with TRBJ1-3; D uncertain. The germline CDR1 and CDR2 sequences are SNHLY and FYNNEI. Trimming stripped 3 bases from V and 0 bases from J, with 6 bases between. This CDR3 is built from 14 residues. In DNA, the CDR3 is TGTGCCAGCAGTGACCGTCTCTCTGGAAACACCATATATTTT. It codes for CASSDRLSGNTIYF.